A single sample is the source of the 26 T cell receptor beta chains below, sequenced in a study of regulatory T cells in long-lasting Graves disease. This sample's time point: persistent/refractory GD, antithyroid drugs over 5 years with positive TRAb. Extracted RNA from PBMCs served as the source of the TCR library. iRepertoire HTBI primers and Arm-PCR of CDR3 regions built TCR beta libraries. TCRdb used MiXCR to reprocess the multiplex PCR reads, holding one entry per CDR3 protein. The sample holds about 430,000 distinct CDR3 sequences; 20% to 25% are singletons and the top ten take 13% to 15%. The sequenced sample was peripheral blood mononuclear cells (PBMCs), obtained when the disease was refractory, from a patient treated with antithyroid drugs. Receptors originate from a female donor with Graves disease.

This clonotype was recorded many times. This chain's CDR3 is CASSLSHTNTEAFF. In nucleotides, the CDR3 is TGTGCCAGCAGTTTATCCCACACGAACACTGAAGCTTTCTTT. The chain combines TRBV27 with TRBJ1-1; D call uncertain. The CDR3 sequence is 14 residues long. CDR1 is MNHEY and CDR2 is SMNVEV in the germline V gene (reference sequence). V dropped 0 bases and J dropped 1 base, with 6 bases sitting between them.

This clonotype was seen many times. The rearrangement joins TRBV11-2 to TRBJ2-7; the D gene is possibly TRBD2 (6 bases). Germline V gene sequence: CDR1 SGHAT, CDR2 FQNNGV. Trimming stripped 1 base from V and 5 bases from J, with 15 bases between. The CDR3 length is 15 residues. The CDR3 coding sequence is TGTGCCAGCAGCTTAGTGGGGGGAAGGACTAACGAGCAGTACTTC. As protein: CASSLVGGRTNEQYF. The variable domain in full, completed from reference TRBV11-2 and TRBJ2-7, reads EAGVAQSPRYKIIEKRQSVAFWCNPISGHATLYWYQQILGQGPKLLIQFQNNGVVDDSQLPKDRFSAERLKGVDSTLKIQPAKLEDSAVYLCASSLVGGRTNEQYFGPGTRLTVT.

This clonotype showed up many times. V is TRBV15 and J is TRBJ1-2, with TRBD1 matching over 7 bases. The CDR3 spans 14 residues. J gave up 10 bases and V 0 bases, and 8 bases lay outside the gene matches. Germline CDR1 reads LNHNV; CDR2 reads YYDKDF (reference sequence). This CDR3 is CATSRDTRQGAYTF. In DNA form, the CDR3 reads TGTGCCACCAGCAGAGATACCCGACAGGGAGCCTACACCTTC.

J is TRBJ1-4 and V is TRBV5-1; D is ambiguous. Germline CDR1 reads SGHRS; CDR2 reads YFSETQ. This CDR3 comprises 16 residues. The V end lost 4 bases, the J end lost 3 bases, and 16 bases lay between the germline ends. This chain's CDR3 is CASSPQRGTANEKLFF. The CDR3, as DNA: TGCGCCAGCAGCCCACAACGGGGTACAGCTAATGAAAAACTGTTTTTT.

The chain couples TRBV19 to TRBJ2-5; a weak D match, TRBD2 (6 bases). Germline CDR1 LNHDA, CDR2 SQIVND (reference sequence). V shed 3 bases and J shed 3 bases, with 11 bases lying between them. The CDR3 consists of 14 residues. CDR3 sequence (DNA): TGTGCCAGTAGTATGGGAGGACTGGAAGAGACCCAGTACTTC. As protein: CASSMGGLEETQYF. The full variable domain, completed using reference TRBV19 and TRBJ2-5, is DGGITQSPKYLFRKEGQNVTLSCEQNLNHDAMYWYRQDPGQGLRLIYYSQIVNDFQKGDIAEGYSVSREKKESFPLTVTSAQKNPTAFYLCASSMGGLEETQYFGPGTRLLVL.

The rearrangement links TRBV27 to TRBJ2-4, with D possibly matching TRBD1 (6 bases). V was shortened by 2 bases and J by 9 bases, with 14 bases between the two germline ends. Germline lookup yields CDR1 MNHEY and CDR2 SMNVEV (reference sequence). This CDR3 is 14 amino acids long. The CDR3 here is CASSLKSGGGIQYF. In DNA, the CDR3 is TGTGCCAGCAGTTTAAAGTCTGGGGGCGGCATTCAGTACTTC.

The CDR3 loop reads CASSTGQDYTDTQYF. For the CDR3, the DNA is TGCGCCAGCAGCACGGGACAGGATTATACAGATACGCAGTATTTT. The chain joins TRBV5-1 to TRBJ2-3; 8 bases align to TRBD1. CDR3 length equals 15 residues. With 4 bases clipped from V and 3 bases from J, the junction kept 7 bases outside the gene matches. Germline CDR1 and CDR2: SGHRS and YFSETQ.

This clonotype has more than one count but fewer than ten. The chain has TRBV27 and TRBJ2-6; tentatively, D is TRBD2 (7 bases). With 2 bases removed from V and 3 bases from J, the gap between germline ends came to 20 bases. The CDR3 totals 19 residues. Looked up from germline, CDR1 is MNHEY and CDR2 is SMNVEV (reference sequence). DNA of the CDR3: TGTGCCAGCAGTTTAATGGAGGGAGGGGGTGGATTTGGGGCCAACGTCCTGACTTTC. It is translated as CASSLMEGGGGFGANVLTF.

In this sample, this clonotype turned up many times. One junction end disagrees with the germline gene, perhaps due to a read error. The chain recombines TRBV28 with TRBJ2-7, with TRBD2 matching 7 bases. Germline assignment: CDR1 MDHEN and CDR2 SYDVKM. The CDR3 length is 13 residues. The CDR3, as DNA: TGTGCCAGCAGCTCATTTAGCGGGCCCAGCGGGGCCTTC. It is translated as CASSSFSGPSGAF.

This clonotype was detected many times. The genes are TRBV6-1 and TRBJ1-3, with 7 bases aligning to TRBD1. Germline assignment: CDR1 MNHNS and CDR2 SASEGT. The CDR3 has 15 residues. V was clipped by 7 bases and J by 4 bases; unmatched bases: 10. CDR3: CASTKTGTGGNTIYF. The CDR3 DNA is TGTGCCAGCACCAAGACAGGGACGGGCGGAAACACCATATATTTT.

This clonotype turned up a few times. The rearrangement joins TRBV30 to TRBJ1-2; D is unclear. V lost 4 bases to trimming and J lost 0 bases, with 9 bases between them. Germline-derived CDR1 and CDR2 are GTSNPN and SVGIG (reference sequence). The CDR3 runs to 13 residues. CDR3 sequence: CAWIRSPNYGYTF. As DNA, the CDR3 is TGTGCCTGGATAAGGTCCCCTAACTATGGCTACACCTTC.

This clonotype appeared many times. This chain uses TRBV3-1 with TRBJ2-7, with 10 nucleotides matching TRBD1. Germline loops: CDR1 LGHDT, CDR2 YNNKEL (reference sequence). J was trimmed by 6 bases and V by 3 bases; bases with no gene match: 8. The CDR3 spans 15 residues. CDR3: CASSQSPGQGSEQYF. CDR3 sequence (DNA): TGTGCCAGCAGCCAGTCCCCGGGACAGGGGAGCGAGCAGTACTTC.

Concerning this clonotype itself: One base separates it from a far larger clone, so it is likely a read error. The V call is TRBV10-3, the J call TRBJ1-5; D call uncertain. The CDR3 contains 15 residues. CDR1 and CDR2 (germline): ENHRY, SYGVKD. This chain's CDR3 is CASSRERSNNQPQHF. The CDR3 nucleotides read TGTGCCAGCAGTCGGGAAAGGTCAAACAATCAGCCCCAGCATTTT.

This clonotype was picked up a small number of times. The CDR3 DNA reads TGCGCCAGCAGCCAAGATTCCGGGGGGTGGACTGAAGCTTTCTTT. Translating gives CASSQDSGGWTEAFF. The V call is TRBV4-1, the J call TRBJ1-1; D perhaps matches TRBD1 (5 bases). The germline V and J ends were trimmed by 0 bases and 5 bases, with 13 bases remaining between them. Germline CDR1 MGHRA, CDR2 YSYEKL. This CDR3 is 15 amino acids long.

The V gene is TRBV5-6, the J gene TRBJ2-2; TRBD1 matches at 8 bases. The CDR3 runs 16 residues. With V trimmed by 0 bases and J by 4 bases, 5 bases remained unmatched. Per germline, CDR1 SGHDT and CDR2 YYEEEE. The CDR3 nucleotides are TGTGCCAGCAGCTTGGTTGGACAGGGTGCCACCGGGGAGCTGTTTTTT. It encodes CASSLVGQGATGELFF.

This clonotype was counted ten times or more. The rearrangement links TRBV28 to TRBJ2-7, with TRBD1 as a possible D gene (6 bases). V gave up 10 bases and J gave up 3 bases, with 13 bases separating them. Germline V gives CDR1 MDHEN, CDR2 SYDVKM. CDR3 length: 12 amino acids. The CDR3 loop is CANRAPNYEQYF. For the CDR3, the DNA is TGTGCCAACAGGGCCCCGAACTACGAGCAGTACTTC.

On this clonotype: At one of its ends the junction is not consistent with the germline gene, which may arise from a read error. This CDR3 is CASGFRGNQPQHF. The CDR3 region has the DNA TGTGCCAGCGGCTTCAGGGGAAATCAGCCCCAGCATTTT. The chain joins TRBV7-8 to TRBJ1-5; a possible D gene is TRBD1 (6 bases). This CDR3 region has 13 residues. CDR1 is SGHVS, CDR2 FQNEAQ, per germline.

This clonotype was seen at least ten times. The rearrangement uses TRBV19 and TRBJ1-2; D is uncertain. Germline V gene data show CDR1 as LNHDA and CDR2 as SQIVND (reference sequence). Between the trimmed V and J ends, which lost 8 bases and 1 base, there was a span of 14 bases. This CDR3 region has 14 residues. The CDR3 region has the DNA TGTGCCAGTGGTCCGGCAACACTTAACTATGGCTACACCTTC. Translation: CASGPATLNYGYTF. The full variable domain, completed using reference TRBV19 and TRBJ1-2, is DGGITQSPKYLFRKEGQNVTLSCEQNLNHDAMYWYRQDPGQGLRLIYYSQIVNDFQKGDIAEGYSVSREKKESFPLTVTSAQKNPTAFYLCASGPATLNYGYTFGSGTRLTVV.

This clonotype was seen repeatedly, ten times or more. The chain joins TRBV2 to TRBJ2-2; TRBD2 might be the D (8 bases). The germline CDR1 and CDR2 sequences are SNHLY and FYNNEI. The CDR3 has 14 amino acids. Deletions cut 6 bases from V and 5 bases from J, with 13 bases between. The CDR3 DNA reads as TGTGCCAGCAGACGGGAGGGGGCGACCGGGGAGCTGTTTTTT. This gives the protein CASRREGATGELFF. Looking up the rest from reference TRBV2 and TRBJ2-2 gives the full variable domain: EPEVTQTPSHQVTQMGQEVILRCVPISNHLYFYWYRQILGQKVEFLVSFYNNEISEKSEIFDDQFSVERPDGSNFTLKIRSTKLEDSAMYFCASRREGATGELFFGEGSRLTVL.

With respect to this clonotype: This sequence may be a read error, since a much larger clone differs from it by one base. The chain recombines TRBV25-1 with TRBJ2-7; D unclear. This CDR3 is 13 amino acids long. Trimming shortened V by 7 bases and J by 6 bases, and 16 bases separated the two germline ends. Per the germline V gene, CDR1 is MGHDK and CDR2 is SYGVNS. The CDR3 region is CASNTSNFGEQYF. The DNA of the CDR3 is TGTGCCAGCAATACGTCCAATTTTGGCGAGCAGTACTTC.

J is TRBJ2-3 and V is TRBV2; a weak D match, TRBD1 (6 bases). The V end was cut by 8 bases, the J end by 2 bases, with 17 bases between. Germline loops: CDR1 SNHLY, CDR2 FYNNEI. This CDR3 has 15 amino acids. The CDR3 loop reads CASHRTGSVTDTQYF. CDR3 DNA: TGTGCCAGCCACCGAACAGGGTCAGTCACAGATACGCAGTATTTT.

The chain carries TRBV29-1 and TRBJ2-2, with TRBD2 identical over 7 bases. In germline, CDR1 is SQVTM, CDR2 ANQGSEA. CDR3 length: 14 amino acids. Trimming at V came to 4 bases and at J to 1 base, leaving 3 bases not matched to a gene. CDR3 sequence reads: CSVALAGNTGELFF. In DNA, the CDR3 is TGCAGCGTTGCTTTAGCGGGGAACACCGGGGAGCTGTTTTTT.

This clonotype was seen repeatedly, ten times or more. The chain employs TRBV6-5 and TRBJ2-7; D unclear. In germline, CDR1 is MNHEY, CDR2 SVGAGI. Between the trimmed V and J ends, which lost 0 bases and 6 bases, there was a span of 12 bases. The CDR3 spans 14 residues. CDR3: CASSYSIWPSEQYF. The CDR3 DNA follows: TGTGCCAGCAGTTACTCGATATGGCCAAGCGAGCAGTACTTC.

Concerning this clonotype itself: A single base is all that separates this from a far larger clone, so a read error is likely. V usage is TRBV6-5 and J usage is TRBJ1-2; 10 bases line up with TRBD1. The CDR3 is 17 residues long. CDR1 is MNHEY and CDR2 is SVGAGI in the germline V gene. The J segment lost 2 bases and the V segment lost 8 bases, leaving 14 bases of the junction unmatched. The CDR3 bases are TGTGCCAGCGGTTCGCCGGGACAGGGGCAGGGAAACTATGGCTACACCTTC. Amino acid sequence: CASGSPGQGQGNYGYTF.

This clonotype has a handful of counts. This clone may be a read error of a much larger clone one base away. The chain carries TRBV27 and TRBJ1-2; 7 nucleotides line up with TRBD1. The CDR3 is made up of 13 amino acids. V trimming: 6 bases; J trimming: 3 bases; junction bases outside the gene matches: 4. CDR1 is MNHEY, CDR2 SMNVEV, per germline (reference sequence). CDR3 in amino acids: CASRPQGYYGYTF. The CDR3 region has the DNA TGTGCCAGCAGGCCACAGGGGTACTATGGCTACACCTTC.

The chain couples TRBV19 to TRBJ2-2; a possible D gene is TRBD1 (6 bases). V lost 5 bases, J lost 1 base, and 11 bases lay in between. Germline V gives CDR1 LNHDA, CDR2 SQIVND (reference sequence). The CDR3 is 15 residues long. As DNA, the CDR3 is TGTGCCAGTAGTTCAGACAGGTTGAACACCGGGGAGCTGTTTTTT. Its protein is CASSSDRLNTGELFF.